This T cell receptor beta chain is from a study of cytomegalovirus exposure and HLA in healthy donors. Turning to this clone: Its target is unknown.

Per the germline V gene, CDR1 is MNHNS and CDR2 is SASEGT. The CDR3 is 14 amino acids. The germline V and J ends were trimmed by 3 bases and 6 bases, with 11 bases remaining between them. Overall study findings and caveats: Presence/absence analyses took donor sequencing depth as roughly uniform.

A multiplex PCR was run with 60 Vbeta primers and 13 Jbeta primers. Repertoires were generated with immunoSEQ multiplex PCR, while TCRdb's copy carries only in-frame clones and drops some. Of roughly 120,000 clones listed, more than 60% are singletons. This chain uses TRBV6-1 with TRBJ1-4; tentative D call: TRBD1 (5 bases). The specimen sequenced was PBMCs. The source of this sequence is a woman aged 40 to 55 in good health and CMV-seropositive. The CDR3: CASSEGGTHEKLFF. DNA for the CDR3: TGTGCCAGCAGTGAGGGCGGGACTCATGAAAAACTGTTTTTT.